Below, 2 T cell receptor beta chains from the same sample are listed, as sequenced in a study of blood T cell repertoires in COVID-19. Sequenced by immunoSEQ multiplex PCR; TCRdb stores in-frame clones only, minus some. The data show some 140,000 clones, with around three quarters seen just once and 9.5% to 14% held by the top ten. Sequencing input: peripheral blood. These receptors were obtained from a human donor in a cohort sampled during active COVID-19.

The chain links TRBV28 to TRBJ1-2, with a weak D call TRBD1 (5 bases). CDR1 and CDR2 from the germline V gene are MDHEN and SYDVKM. V lost 5 bases, J lost 8 bases, and 24 bases lay in between. This CDR3 is built from 16 residues. In DNA form, the CDR3 reads TGTGCCAGCAGTCCTCCTTACTCCGGGGGAGTGAGGGGCTACACCTTC. Amino acids: CASSPPYSGGVRGYTF.

V gene TRBV24-1 combines with J gene TRBJ2-7, with 9 positions matching TRBD1. The CDR3 extends over 15 amino acids. CDR1 is KGHDR and CDR2 is SFDVKD in the germline V gene. V lost 4 bases, J lost 4 bases, and 7 bases stayed unmatched. In nucleotides, the CDR3 is TGTGCCACCAGTGAACGCGGACAGGGGAGATACGAGCAGTACTTC. Protein sequence: CATSERGQGRYEQYF.